The entry below describes one T cell receptor (beta chain). Antigen: not known. This entry is derived from a study of CD8 T cells in Susac syndrome. Random hexamers served to reverse transcribe roughly 0.45 to 1 ug RNA. Amplification of TCR beta CDR3 by immunoSEQ multiplex PCR spanned 54 Vbeta and 13 Jbeta. In TCRdb, the immunoSEQ multiplex PCR reads were re-called with MiXCR into one record per CDR3 protein. The sample comprises under 200,000 distinct CDR3 sequences, more than 90% of which are singletons, and about 0.13% rests with the top ten. Points from the study as a whole: Acknowledgment was made by the study that its TCR sequencing and HLA analysis involved a relatively small number of individuals.

Negative isolation was applied to CD8+ and CD4+ T cells, and FACS enrichment was applied to TEMRA cells. This CDR3 region has 15 residues. V lost 4 bases and J 4 bases, leaving 15 bases between the germline ends. Looked up from germline, CDR1 is SGHNT and CDR2 is YYREEE (reference sequence). Source material: CD4+ T cells from PBMCs. This chain links TRBV5-4 with TRBJ2-4; D is uncertain. This clonotype was obtained from a human donor in good health. Here the CDR3 reads CASSRNTDGKNIQYF. The CDR3 DNA reads TGTGCCAGCAGCCGAAATACGGACGGTAAAAACATTCAGTACTTC.